This record concerns one TCR beta chain sequence. Its antigen is as yet unknown. CDR1 and CDR2 from the germline V gene are SGHDT and YYEEEE. The CDR3 has 13 amino acids. J was trimmed by 5 bases and V by 4 bases; bases with no gene match: 6. Both 60 Vbeta primers and 13 Jbeta primers went into the PCR. The repertoire was sequenced with immunoSEQ multiplex PCR; TCRdb's copy has only in-frame clones and lacks some. In total, the table holds 200,000 to 250,000 clones. This entry belongs to a study of cytomegalovirus exposure and HLA in healthy donors. Whole-study findings and limits: Earlier analysis yielded a pattern in which most TCR beta V segments were productive about 87% or about 30% of the time. A later analysis reportedly found fewer N-insertions in an Asian-associated ancestry cluster than the roughly 680-donor mean. Equally common other TCR beta chains were less clonally expanded than HLA-associated ones, a later analysis found. TCR beta chains numbering approximately 150 were designated cytomegalovirus-associated.

The chain joins TRBV5-6 to TRBJ2-7; 7 bases fit TRBD1. What was sequenced was PBMCs. The TCR was taken from a woman in her twenties or thirties in good health and CMV-seropositive. The CDR3 loop reads CASSLDRVDEQYF. CDR3 nucleotide sequence: TGTGCCAGCAGCCTTGACAGGGTAGACGAGCAGTACTTC.